This TCR beta chain was recovered during a study of T cell responses to AZD1222 COVID-19 vaccine. Study-wide results and limits: Unmutated variant regions reportedly attract nearly half of all spike-specific TCRs. Donors skewed white British and female; clonal diversity was possibly underestimated. Baseline seropositivity occurred in only a handful of AZD1222 recipients.

Repertoires were generated with immunoSEQ multiplex PCR, while TCRdb's copy carries only in-frame clones and drops some. The data show roughly 150,000 clones, 80% to 90% seen once. Trimming cost V 0 bases and J 0 bases, with 8 bases left between them. The CDR3 runs 16 residues. Germline values: CDR1 WNHNN, CDR2 SYGVQD (reference sequence). The table lists this clone with a count of one. Its antigen remains unidentified. This same CDR3 is encoded by further DNA sequences in the sample. Here the sequenced sample was peripheral blood, taken after recovery from COVID-19. The TCR sequence derives from an adult who had recovered from COVID-19. The chain combines TRBV10-1 with TRBJ2-2; D is perhaps TRBD2 (6 bases). CDR3 in amino acids: CASSESTGANTGELFF. Written as DNA, the CDR3 is TGCGCCAGCAGTGAGTCAACGGGAGCGAACACCGGGGAGCTGTTTTTT.